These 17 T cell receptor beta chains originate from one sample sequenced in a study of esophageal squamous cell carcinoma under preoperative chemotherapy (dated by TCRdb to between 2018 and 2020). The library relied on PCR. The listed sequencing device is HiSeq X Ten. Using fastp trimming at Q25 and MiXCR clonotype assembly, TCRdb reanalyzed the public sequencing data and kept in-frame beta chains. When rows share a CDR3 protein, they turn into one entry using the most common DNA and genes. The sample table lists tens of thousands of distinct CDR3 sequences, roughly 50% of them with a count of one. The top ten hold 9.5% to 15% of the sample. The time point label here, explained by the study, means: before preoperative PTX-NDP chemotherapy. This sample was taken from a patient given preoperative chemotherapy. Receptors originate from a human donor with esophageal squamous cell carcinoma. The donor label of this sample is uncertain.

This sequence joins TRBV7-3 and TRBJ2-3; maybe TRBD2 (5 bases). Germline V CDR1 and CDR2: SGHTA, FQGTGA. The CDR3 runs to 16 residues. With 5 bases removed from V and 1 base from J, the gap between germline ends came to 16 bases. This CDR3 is CASSHQTLAGTDTQYF. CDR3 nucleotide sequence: TGTGCCAGCAGCCATCAAACGCTAGCTGGCACAGATACGCAGTATTTT. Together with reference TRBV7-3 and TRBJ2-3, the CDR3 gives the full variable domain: GAGVSQTPSNKVTEKGKYVELRCDPISGHTALYWYRQSLGQGPEFLIYFQGTGAADDSGLPNDRFFAVRPEGSVSTLKIQRTERGDSAVYLCASSHQTLAGTDTQYFGPGTRLTVL.

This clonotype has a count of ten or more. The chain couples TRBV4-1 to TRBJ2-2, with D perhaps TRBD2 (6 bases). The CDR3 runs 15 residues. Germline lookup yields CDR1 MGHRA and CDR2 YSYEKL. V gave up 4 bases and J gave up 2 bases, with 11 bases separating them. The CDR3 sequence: CASSRTGLNTGELFF. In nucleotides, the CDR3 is TGCGCCAGCAGCCGCACCGGACTAAACACCGGGGAGCTGTTTTTT.

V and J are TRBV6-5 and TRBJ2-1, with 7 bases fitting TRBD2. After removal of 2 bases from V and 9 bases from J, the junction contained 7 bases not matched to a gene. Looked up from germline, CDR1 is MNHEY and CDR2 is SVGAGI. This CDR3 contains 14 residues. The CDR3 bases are TGTGCCAGCAGTTACATGGCGGGAGACTTTGAGCAGTTCTTC. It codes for CASSYMAGDFEQFF.

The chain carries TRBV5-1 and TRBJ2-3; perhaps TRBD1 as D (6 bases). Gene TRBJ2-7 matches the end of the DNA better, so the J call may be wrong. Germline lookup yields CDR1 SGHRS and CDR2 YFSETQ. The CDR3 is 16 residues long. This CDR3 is CASSKGAQGQTYEQYF. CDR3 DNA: TGCGCCAGCAGCAAAGGGGCTCAGGGACAAACCTACGAGCAGTACTTC.

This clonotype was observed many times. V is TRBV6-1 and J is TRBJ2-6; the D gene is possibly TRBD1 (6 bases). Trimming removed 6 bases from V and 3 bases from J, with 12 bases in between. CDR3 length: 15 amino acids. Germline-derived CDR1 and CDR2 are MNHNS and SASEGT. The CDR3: CASRDQGYGANVLTF. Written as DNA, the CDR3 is TGTGCCAGCAGGGACCAGGGGTATGGGGCCAACGTCCTGACTTTC.

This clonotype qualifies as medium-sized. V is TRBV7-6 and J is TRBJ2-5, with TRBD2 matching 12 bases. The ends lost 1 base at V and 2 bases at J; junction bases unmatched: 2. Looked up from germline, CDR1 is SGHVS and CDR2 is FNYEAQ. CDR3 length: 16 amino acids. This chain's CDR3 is CASSLGLAGGQETQYF. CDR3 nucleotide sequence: TGTGCCAGCAGCTTAGGGCTAGCGGGAGGGCAAGAGACCCAGTACTTC.

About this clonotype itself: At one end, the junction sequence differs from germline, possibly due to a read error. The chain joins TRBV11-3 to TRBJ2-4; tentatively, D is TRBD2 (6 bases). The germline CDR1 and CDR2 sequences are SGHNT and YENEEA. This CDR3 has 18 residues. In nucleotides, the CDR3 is TGTGCCAGCAGCTCCCTCGGCCGCGGGGATCGTGCCCAAAACACTCAGTACTTC. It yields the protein CASSSLGRGDRAQNTQYF. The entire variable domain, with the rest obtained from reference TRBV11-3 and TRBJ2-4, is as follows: EAGVVQSPRYKIIEKKQPVAFWCNPISGHNTLYWYLQNLGQGPELLIRYENEEAVDDSQLPKDRFSAERLKGVDSTLKIQPAELGDSAVYLCASSSLGRGDRAQNTQYFGAGTRLSVL.

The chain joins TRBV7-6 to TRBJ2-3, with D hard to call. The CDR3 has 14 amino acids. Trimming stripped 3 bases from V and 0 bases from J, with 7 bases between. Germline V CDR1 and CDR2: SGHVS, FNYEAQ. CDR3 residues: CASSLQTSTDTQYF. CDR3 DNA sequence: TGTGCCAGCAGCTTGCAGACTAGCACAGATACGCAGTATTTT. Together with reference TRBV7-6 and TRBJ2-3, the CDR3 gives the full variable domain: GAGVSQSPRYKVTKRGQDVALRCDPISGHVSLYWYRQALGQGPEFLTYFNYEAQQDKSGLPNDRFSAERPEGSISTLTIQRTEQRDSAMYRCASSLQTSTDTQYFGPGTRLTVL.

CDR3 loop: CASSLLAGAPKLTGELFF. The DNA of the CDR3 is TGTGCCAGCAGCTTACTAGCGGGGGCCCCAAAACTCACCGGGGAGCTGTTTTTT. This chain uses TRBV7-2 with TRBJ2-2, with 10 bases lining up with TRBD2. CDR1 is SGHTA, CDR2 FQGNSA, per germline. Germline trimming cut 2 bases from V and 4 bases from J; bases unmatched to any gene: 10. The CDR3 loop spans 18 amino acids.

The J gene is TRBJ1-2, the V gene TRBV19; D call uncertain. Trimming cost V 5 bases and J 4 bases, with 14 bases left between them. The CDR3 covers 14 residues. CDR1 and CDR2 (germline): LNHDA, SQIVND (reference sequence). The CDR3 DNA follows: TGTGCCAGTAGTTACACGGGAGGATTCTATGGCTACACCTTC. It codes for CASSYTGGFYGYTF.

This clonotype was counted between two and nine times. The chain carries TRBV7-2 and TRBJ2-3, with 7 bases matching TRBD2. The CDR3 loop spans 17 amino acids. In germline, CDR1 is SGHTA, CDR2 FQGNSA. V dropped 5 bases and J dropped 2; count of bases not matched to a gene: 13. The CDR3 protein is CASSLLPGGPPTDTQYF. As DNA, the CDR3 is TGTGCCAGCAGCCTCCTACCGGGAGGTCCTCCCACAGATACGCAGTATTTT.

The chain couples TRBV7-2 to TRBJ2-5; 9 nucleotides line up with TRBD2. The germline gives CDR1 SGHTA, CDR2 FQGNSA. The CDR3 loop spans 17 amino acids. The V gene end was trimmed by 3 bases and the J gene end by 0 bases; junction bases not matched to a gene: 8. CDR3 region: CASSFQGSGGYQETQYF. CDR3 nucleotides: TGTGCCAGCAGCTTCCAGGGGAGCGGGGGGTACCAAGAGACCCAGTACTTC.

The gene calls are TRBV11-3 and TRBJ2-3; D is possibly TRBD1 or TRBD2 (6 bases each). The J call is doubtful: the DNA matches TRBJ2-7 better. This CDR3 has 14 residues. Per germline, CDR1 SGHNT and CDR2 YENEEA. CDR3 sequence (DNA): TGTGCGGCTGAGGGGGGCCTAGCACGAGAGACGCAGTACTTC. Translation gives CAAEGGLARETQYF.

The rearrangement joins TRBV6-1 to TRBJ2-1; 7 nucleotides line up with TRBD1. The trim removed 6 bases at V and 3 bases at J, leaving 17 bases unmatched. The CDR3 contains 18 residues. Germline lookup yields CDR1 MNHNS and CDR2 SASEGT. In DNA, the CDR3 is TGTGCCAGCAGCCGCAGGGGGACGCCTGGGGGAATCTACAATGAGCAGTTCTTC. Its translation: CASSRRGTPGGIYNEQFF.

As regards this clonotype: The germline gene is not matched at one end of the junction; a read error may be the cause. In DNA, the CDR3 is TGTGCCAGCAGCCCTAGCGGGGTCCGCACAGATGCGCAGTTTTTT. It yields the protein CASSPSGVRTDAQFF. The chain employs TRBV7-2 and TRBJ2-3; 9 bases line up with TRBD2. This CDR3 has 15 residues. Germline CDR1 SGHTA, CDR2 FQGNSA.

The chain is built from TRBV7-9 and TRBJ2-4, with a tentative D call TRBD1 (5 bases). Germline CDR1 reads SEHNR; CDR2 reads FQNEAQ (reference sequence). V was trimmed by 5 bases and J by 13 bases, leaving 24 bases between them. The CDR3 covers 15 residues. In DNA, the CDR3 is TGTGCCAGCAGCCCCGGACACCGTGGCCAAAACACCCAGTACTTC. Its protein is CASSPGHRGQNTQYF.

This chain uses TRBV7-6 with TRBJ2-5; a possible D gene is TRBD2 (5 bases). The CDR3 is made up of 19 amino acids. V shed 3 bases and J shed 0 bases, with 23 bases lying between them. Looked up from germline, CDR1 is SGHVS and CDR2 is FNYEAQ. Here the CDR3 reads CASSLDAGLRGRDQETQYF. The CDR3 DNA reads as TGTGCCAGCAGCTTGGATGCGGGCCTCCGCGGCCGTGACCAAGAGACCCAGTACTTC.